Below, 27 T cell receptor beta chains from the same sample are listed, as sequenced in a study of shared clonotypes between healthy human individuals (dated by TCRdb to between 2020 and 2021). The protocol used for the library was the immunoSEQ multiplex PCR assay. The table comes from immuneACCESS by way of TCRdb, which keeps in-frame sequences with V and J called. Part of the clones is missing from these tables; in studies checked, under half for an unresolved V gene and the rest for unknown reasons. Counted in this sample were over 1.5 million clones; approximately 98% of them appeared once. The leading ten clones occupy roughly 0.42% of the sample. Material for sequencing was naive CD4+ T cells sorted from blood. What the cell subset or site label conveys for this sample: CD45RA+ positively selected. These receptors all come from a young man in good health.

The chain uses TRBV7-2 and TRBJ1-1, with a possible D match to TRBD1 (5 bases). Germline CDR1 SGHTA, CDR2 FQGNSA. V gave up 9 bases and J gave up 0 bases, with 14 bases separating them. The CDR3 covers 14 residues. The CDR3 sequence is CASPGGSLNTEAFF. The CDR3 coding sequence is TGTGCCAGTCCGGGGGGGTCATTGAACACTGAAGCTTTCTTT.

The gene calls are TRBV20-1 and TRBJ2-1; D uncertain. The CDR3 is made up of 11 amino acids. In germline, CDR1 is DFQATT, CDR2 SNEGSKA (reference sequence). V lost 3 bases to trimming and J lost 9 bases, with 9 bases between them. CDR3 DNA sequence: TGCAGTGCTAGTGTTAAGGGTGAGCAGTTCTTC. Its protein is CSASVKGEQFF.

This sequence joins TRBV10-3 and TRBJ1-2; TRBD1 is a possible D gene (5 bases). V was shortened by 7 bases and J by 4 bases, with 13 bases between the two germline ends. There are 13 residues in the CDR3. Germline CDR1 ENHRY, CDR2 SYGVKD. CDR3 in amino acids: CAIKGREGYGYTF. The CDR3 DNA sequence: TGTGCCATCAAGGGCAGGGAAGGCTATGGCTACACCTTC.

About this clone: A read error may produce the germline difference seen at one junction end. V gene TRBV7-7 combines with J gene TRBJ2-5; 8 bases match TRBD1. Per germline, CDR1 SSHAT and CDR2 FNYEAQ (reference sequence). This CDR3 region has 14 residues. CDR3 DNA: TGTGCTAGCAGCTCCGGACAGGGACAAGAGACCCAGTACTTC. Its protein is CASSSGQGQETQYF.

The rearrangement links TRBV5-6 to TRBJ1-4; TRBD1 matches 7 bases. The trim removed 0 bases at V and 1 base at J, leaving 0 bases unmatched. The germline gives CDR1 SGHDT, CDR2 YYEEEE. CDR3 length equals 15 residues. CDR3 DNA sequence: TGTGCCAGCAGCTTGGGACAGGGAACTAATGAAAAACTGTTTTTT. The encoded protein is CASSLGQGTNEKLFF.

The genes are TRBV18 and TRBJ1-2; a possible D gene is TRBD1 (5 bases). The CDR3 runs 14 residues. The V end lost 3 bases, the J end lost 5 bases, and 13 bases lay between the germline ends. Germline loops: CDR1 KGHSH, CDR2 LQKENI. The CDR3 nucleotides are TGTGCCAGCTCACCCCTCCCGGACACTTATGGCTACACCTTC. It codes for CASSPLPDTYGYTF.

This chain connects TRBV2 to TRBJ2-2; D call uncertain. Germline V gene data show CDR1 as SNHLY and CDR2 as FYNNEI. This CDR3 region has 13 residues. V gave up 7 bases and J gave up 6 bases, with 12 bases separating them. The CDR3 DNA is TGTGCCAGCACTTCTCGGTTTCCCGGGGAGCTGTTTTTT. Its translation: CASTSRFPGELFF.

This chain connects TRBV28 to TRBJ2-4, with 8 bases matching TRBD1. Germline V CDR1 and CDR2: MDHEN, SYDVKM. V lost 5 bases, J lost 6 bases, and 3 bases stayed unmatched. The CDR3 is 13 residues long. The CDR3 DNA reads as TGTGCCAGCAGTCCTGGACAGGGAAACATTCAGTACTTC. Residues: CASSPGQGNIQYF. The variable domain in full, completed from reference TRBV28 and TRBJ2-4, reads DVKVTQSSRYLVKRTGEKVFLECVQDMDHENMFWYRQDPGLGLRLIYFSYDVKMKEKGDIPEGYSVSREKKERFSLILESASTNQTSMYLCASSPGQGNIQYFGAGTRLSVL.

Regarding this clone: The same CDR3 is also encoded by other DNA sequences in this sample. The gene calls are TRBV28 and TRBJ2-7, with D possibly being TRBD1 (5 bases). The CDR3 runs 14 residues. V gave up 6 bases and J gave up 2 bases, with 14 bases separating them. Per the germline V gene, CDR1 is MDHEN and CDR2 is SYDVKM. The CDR3 DNA reads as TGTGCCAGCAGCACGCCTTCAGGGACCTACGAGCAGTACTTC. It encodes CASSTPSGTYEQYF.

The V and J genes are TRBV14 and TRBJ1-3; D is ambiguous. Germline V CDR1 and CDR2: SGHDN, FVKESK. The CDR3 runs to 11 residues. The V end was cut by 2 bases, the J end by 6 bases, with 2 bases between. As DNA, the CDR3 is TGTGCCAGCAGCCAAACAAACACCATATATTTT. Translating gives CASSQTNTIYF.

The V call is TRBV14, the J call TRBJ2-2, with D unclear. The V gene lost 0 bases and the J gene lost 2 bases, with 16 bases spanning the gap. The CDR3 extends over 18 amino acids. Germline CDR1 SGHDN, CDR2 FVKESK. The CDR3 sequence is CASSQEDRFLSNTGELFF. The CDR3 DNA reads TGTGCCAGCAGCCAAGAGGATAGGTTTCTAAGTAACACCGGGGAGCTGTTTTTT.

The chain is built from TRBV5-1 and TRBJ2-3; 10 nucleotides align to TRBD2. With V trimmed by 4 bases and J by 2 bases, 7 bases remained unmatched. CDR1 and CDR2 (germline): SGHRS, YFSETQ. This CDR3 spans 16 amino acids. The CDR3 coding sequence is TGCGCCAGCAGCGCTGGGACTAGCGCGATCACAGATACGCAGTATTTT. Its protein product is CASSAGTSAITDTQYF.

The V and J genes are TRBV7-9 and TRBJ2-5; 10 bases align to TRBD1. The J segment lost 5 bases and the V segment lost 4 bases, leaving 10 bases of the junction unmatched. In germline, CDR1 is SEHNR, CDR2 FQNEAQ (reference sequence). The CDR3 runs to 16 residues. CDR3 residues: CASSSGTGDHRETQYF. Here the CDR3 DNA reads TGTGCCAGCAGCTCCGGGACAGGGGACCATAGGGAGACCCAGTACTTC.

CDR3 bases: TGTGCCAGCAGTTACTCGATCAGTTCCTACGAGCAGTACTTC. Protein: CASSYSISSYEQYF. V is TRBV6-5 and J is TRBJ2-7; no reliable D call. Germline CDR1 is MNHEY and CDR2 is SVGAGI. V was pared by 0 bases and J by 1 base, with 7 bases between. CDR3 size: 14 residues.

The chain joins TRBV28 to TRBJ2-7; D unresolved. CDR1 is MDHEN and CDR2 is SYDVKM in the germline V gene. V was trimmed by 5 bases and J by 3 bases, leaving 14 bases between them. The CDR3 loop spans 14 amino acids. CDR3 DNA sequence: TGTGCCAGCAGTCCACCCCTGGTATTCTACGAGCAGTACTTC. Its protein product is CASSPPLVFYEQYF.

V gene TRBV28 combines with J gene TRBJ1-2, with 7 bases fitting TRBD1. V shed 1 base, J shed 4 bases, and the junction held 6 bases outside the gene matches. This CDR3 spans 15 amino acids. Germline V gene sequence: CDR1 MDHEN, CDR2 SYDVKM. As DNA, the CDR3 is TGTGCCAGCAGTTTATCGACAGGGTTTGGCTATGGCTACACCTTC. Its protein is CASSLSTGFGYGYTF.

The V call is TRBV4-2, the J call TRBJ2-2; 15 positions match TRBD2. Trimming took 0 bases from V and 0 from J; bases not matched to a gene: 8. CDR3 size: 21 residues. The germline CDR1 and CDR2 sequences are LGHNA and YNFKEQ. This CDR3 reads CASSQDNPGLAGGSNTGELFF. In nucleotides, the CDR3 is TGTGCCAGCAGCCAAGATAATCCCGGACTAGCGGGAGGGTCGAACACCGGGGAGCTGTTTTTT.

With regard to this clone: The same CDR3 arises from other DNA sequences in this sample as well. The CDR3 region is CASSQVSNYGYTF. CDR3 sequence (DNA): TGTGCCAGCAGCCAAGTCAGTAACTATGGCTACACCTTC. The rearrangement joins TRBV14 to TRBJ1-2, with D hard to call. Germline CDR1 is SGHDN and CDR2 is FVKESK. The CDR3 spans 13 residues. V was pared by 1 base and J by 1 base, with 4 bases between. The full variable domain, its missing parts supplied by reference TRBV14 and TRBJ1-2, is EAGVTQFPSHSVIEKGQTVTLRCDPISGHDNLYWYRRVMGKEIKFLLHFVKESKQDESGMPNNRFLAERTGGTYSTLKVQPAELEDSGVYFCASSQVSNYGYTFGSGTRLTVV.

The chain employs TRBV9 and TRBJ2-2; D is ambiguous. Germline assignment: CDR1 SGDLS and CDR2 YYNGEE. This CDR3 is built from 13 residues. V lost 0 bases, J lost 6 bases, and 6 bases lay in between. CDR3 in DNA: TGTGCCAGCAGCGTAGTGACGGCCGGGGAGCTGTTTTTT. Translating it yields CASSVVTAGELFF.

The count of this clone is one. The chain has TRBV7-6 and TRBJ2-3; D ambiguous. Trimming removed 0 bases from V and 0 bases from J, with 7 bases in between. The CDR3 length is 15 residues. The germline V gene has CDR1 SGHVS and CDR2 FNYEAQ. CDR3 nucleotide sequence: TGTGCCAGCAGCTTAGCGGTCCAGAGCACAGATACGCAGTATTTT. Translating it yields CASSLAVQSTDTQYF.

This clone was observed once. The chain has TRBV5-1 and TRBJ2-5; 10 nucleotides agree with TRBD2. V lost 0 bases, J lost 3 bases, and 8 bases stayed unmatched. The germline V gene encodes CDR1 SGHRS and CDR2 YFSETQ. The CDR3 loop spans 17 amino acids. CDR3 DNA sequence: TGCGCCAGCAGCTTGGCCGTCTCTAGCGGGAGTGAAGAGACCCAGTACTTC. Its protein product is CASSLAVSSGSEETQYF.

The rearrangement joins TRBV18 to TRBJ2-7, with no clear D. There are 16 residues in the CDR3. Germline CDR1 and CDR2: KGHSH and LQKENI. The germline V and J ends were trimmed by 3 bases and 0 bases, with 15 bases remaining between them. CDR3 DNA: TGTGCCAGCTCACCGATTGGGCGGCAAAGCTCCTACGAGCAGTACTTC. Its protein is CASSPIGRQSSYEQYF.

Concerning this clone itself: The same CDR3 also results from other DNA sequences found in this sample. V is TRBV27 and J is TRBJ2-1, with D possibly matching TRBD1 (5 bases). Germline CDR1 reads MNHEY; CDR2 reads SMNVEV (reference sequence). The CDR3 runs 13 residues. The V end lost 5 bases, the J end lost 2 bases, and 7 bases lay between the germline ends. The CDR3 nucleotides read TGTGCCAGCAGTAGGGGCGCCTACAATGAGCAGTTCTTC. Translated: CASSRGAYNEQFF.

The chain joins TRBV4-2 to TRBJ2-6, with 7 bases lining up with TRBD1. The CDR3 sequence is 18 residues long. J gave up 0 bases and V 0 bases, and 5 bases lay outside the gene matches. The germline V gene encodes CDR1 LGHNA and CDR2 YNFKEQ. This CDR3 reads CASSQDWAGGSGANVLTF. Written as DNA, the CDR3 is TGTGCCAGCAGCCAAGATTGGGCAGGGGGCTCTGGGGCCAACGTCCTGACTTTC.

The chain joins TRBV19 to TRBJ1-1; 7 bases line up with TRBD1. Germline CDR1 reads LNHDA; CDR2 reads SQIVND (reference sequence). This CDR3 contains 16 residues. The J segment lost 7 bases and the V segment lost 1 base, leaving 12 bases of the junction unmatched. The CDR3 spells CASSIGDSSGVGEAFF. Here the CDR3 DNA reads TGTGCCAGTAGTATAGGGGACAGCTCTGGAGTGGGTGAAGCTTTCTTT.

This chain links TRBV10-2 with TRBJ1-2; 7 bases map to TRBD1. This CDR3 is built from 16 residues. The J segment lost 2 bases and the V segment lost 4 bases, leaving 10 bases of the junction unmatched. Germline V CDR1 and CDR2: WSHSY, SAAADI. CDR3 bases: TGCGCCAGCAGTGGACGGGGGACAGATAGCAACTATGGCTACACCTTC. Its translation is CASSGRGTDSNYGYTF.

V and J are TRBV5-8 and TRBJ1-1, with 9 bases aligning to TRBD1. V shed 4 bases, J shed 4 bases, and the junction held 5 bases outside the gene matches. There are 14 residues in the CDR3. Germline CDR1 SGHTS, CDR2 YDEGEE. The CDR3 nucleotides are TGTGCCAGCAGCGGGATACAGGGGGCCACTGAAGCTTTCTTT. This codes for CASSGIQGATEAFF.